This TCR beta chain is drawn from a study of technical replicates of blood from several donors. Profiling relied on immunoSEQ multiplex PCR, and the TCRdb table lists in-frame clones only, not all of them. The sample includes some 64,000 clones, about 92% of them seen just once. V was pared by 6 bases and J by 3 bases, with 26 bases of the junction left unmatched. CDR3 size: 20 residues. This clonotype was sampled from a human donor in good health. Some clones in this sample may be carry-over from other donors' samples. V is TRBV23-1 and J is TRBJ2-7, with 7 bases aligning to TRBD2. TRBV23-1 is treated as an ORF (open reading frame) with a function not yet certain. Sequenced input: PBMCs. The CDR3 loop reads CASRRPGPLGGTPLFYEQYF. The DNA of the CDR3 is TGCGCCAGCAGAAGACCGGGACCACTGGGGGGGACCCCACTTTTCTACGAGCAGTACTTC.